This passage covers 18 T cell receptor beta chains from one sample sequenced in a study of blood T cells in healthy people across ages (dated by TCRdb to between 2015 and 2016). The protocol used for the library was 5' RACE. The reads were generated on an Illumina HiSeq 2500. A second PCR of 7 to 11 cycles was performed with a sample-barcoded 5' primer and a J-beta primer mix. The public reads were run again by TCRdb, first through fastp at Q25 and then through MiXCR, and only productive beta chains were kept. All rows with the same CDR3 protein become a single entry with the most common DNA and genes. This sample holds hundreds of thousands of distinct CDR3 sequences; roughly 50% were observed only once. The top ten clones comprise about 20% of the sample. Sequencing was done on a sample of blood. These receptors were taken from a man younger than 40 in good health.

The CDR3 reads CASIRTGAHPDTQYF. The CDR3 coding sequence is TGTGCCAGCATTCGGACAGGAGCTCATCCAGATACGCAGTATTTT. This rearrangement joins TRBV6-1 to TRBJ2-3; 7 bases match TRBD1. Germline trimming cut 7 bases from V and 4 bases from J; bases unmatched to any gene: 11. The CDR3 spans 15 residues. Germline CDR1 reads MNHNS; CDR2 reads SASEGT.

This clonotype was counted only a few times. The chain couples TRBV20-1 to TRBJ1-2; D not certain. CDR1 is DFQATT, CDR2 SNEGSKA, per germline (reference sequence). CDR3 length: 11 amino acids. V was cut by 8 bases and J by 4 bases, with 11 bases left in between. The CDR3 sequence: CSPPPIYGYTF. CDR3 nucleotides: TGCAGTCCGCCTCCGATCTATGGCTACACCTTC.

CDR3 nucleotides: TGCGCCAGCAGTGAGTCAGCCGCAGCCGGGGAGCTGTTTTTT. Its translation is CASSESAAAGELFF. The gene calls are TRBV10-1 and TRBJ2-2; unclear D gene. Between the trimmed V and J ends, which lost 0 bases and 6 bases, there was a span of 8 bases. Germline V gene sequence: CDR1 WNHNN, CDR2 SYGVQD (reference sequence). This CDR3 comprises 14 residues.

To note about this clonotype: One end of the junction fails to match germline, which may point to a read error. The CDR3 region has the DNA TGTGCCAGCAGCATAGCGGGGGGCTACTACAATGAGCAGTTCTTC. Amino acids: CASSIAGGYYNEQFF. J is TRBJ2-1 and V is TRBV7-8; 10 bases are a match to TRBD2. CDR1 SGHVS and CDR2 FQNEAQ come from the germline V gene. This CDR3 spans 15 amino acids.

The chain recombines TRBV10-3 with TRBJ1-5; no clear D gene. CDR3 length: 16 amino acids. From germline, CDR1 is ENHRY and CDR2 SYGVKD. V lost 0 bases and J 3 bases, leaving 12 bases between the germline ends. In DNA form, the CDR3 reads TGTGCCATCAGTGAGTCGGGCACCTCTATCAATCAGCCCCAGCATTTT. Protein sequence: CAISESGTSINQPQHF.

This clonotype showed up just a few times. The chain recombines TRBV6-5 with TRBJ1-4; D might be TRBD1 (5 bases). The length of the CDR3 is 13 residues. Germline-derived CDR1 and CDR2 are MNHEY and SVGAGI. Trimming took 10 bases from V and 5 from J, leaving 14 bases between them. The CDR3 coding sequence is TGTGCCACCAGCGGGACCTACAATGAAAAACTGTTTTTT. Translated: CATSGTYNEKLFF.

J is TRBJ2-3 and V is TRBV29-1; D uncertain. The CDR3 sequence is 16 residues long. Germline V lookup: CDR1 SQVTM, CDR2 ANQGSEA. With 4 bases removed from V and 2 bases from J, the gap between germline ends came to 19 bases. Here the CDR3 reads CSVGPNPSLPTDTQYF. The CDR3 DNA is TGCAGCGTTGGGCCAAACCCCAGCCTTCCCACAGATACGCAGTATTTT.

This chain links TRBV7-9 with TRBJ1-2; tentative D call: TRBD1 (5 bases). The CDR3 loop spans 15 amino acids. Germline CDR1 is SEHNR and CDR2 is FQNEAQ (reference sequence). Trimming left V 1 base short and J 2 bases short, with 11 bases between. The CDR3 protein is CASSLVGGVNYGYTF. In DNA form, the CDR3 reads TGTGCCAGCAGCTTAGTGGGAGGGGTCAACTATGGCTACACCTTC. The whole variable domain, filled in from reference TRBV7-9 and TRBJ1-2, reads DTGVSQNPRHKITKRGQNVTFRCDPISEHNRLYWYRQTLGQGPEFLTYFQNEAQLEKSRLLSDRFSAERPKGSFSTLEIQRTEQGDSAMYLCASSLVGGVNYGYTFGSGTRLTVV.

The CDR3 spells CASSVRQALTDTQYF. The CDR3 DNA is TGTGCCAGCAGCGTAAGACAGGCACTCACAGATACGCAGTATTTT. V gene TRBV4-2 combines with J gene TRBJ2-3, with D maybe TRBD1 (6 bases). V dropped 5 bases and J dropped 2 bases, with 14 bases sitting between them. The CDR3 extends over 15 amino acids. Germline V CDR1 and CDR2: LGHNA, YNFKEQ.

V and J are TRBV4-2 and TRBJ1-1; tentative D call: TRBD1 (5 bases). V lost 1 base, J lost 2 bases, and 8 bases lay in between. The CDR3 extends over 14 amino acids. CDR1 and CDR2 (germline): LGHNA, YNFKEQ. In nucleotides, the CDR3 is TGTGCCAGCAGCCAAGGGACAAGTAACACTGAAGCTTTCTTT. Amino acid sequence: CASSQGTSNTEAFF.

This sequence joins TRBV29-1 and TRBJ2-7; D not resolved. The ends were cut back, 5 bases at V and 6 bases at J, with 17 bases in the middle. The CDR3 spans 13 residues. Per germline, CDR1 SQVTM and CDR2 ANQGSEA. The CDR3, as DNA: TGCAGCGTTAGGGTCCAGGAGAGTGCCGAGCAGTACTTC. This sequence encodes CSVRVQESAEQYF.

The V call is TRBV4-2, the J call TRBJ2-1, with D perhaps matching TRBD2 (5 bases). The DNA matches TRBJ2-7 better at its end, which makes the J call doubtful. Germline V lookup: CDR1 LGHNA, CDR2 YNFKEQ. The CDR3 extends over 16 amino acids. CDR3 loop: CASSQPTGMSYNEQYF. The DNA for the CDR3 is TGTGCCAGCAGCCAACCGACGGGGATGTCCTACAATGAGCAGTACTTC.

The chain couples TRBV7-6 to TRBJ2-7; D possibly corresponds to TRBD1 (6 bases). This CDR3 spans 15 amino acids. The V end was cut by 1 base, the J end by 5 bases, with 15 bases between. Germline CDR1 SGHVS, CDR2 FNYEAQ. CDR3 nucleotide sequence: TGTGCCAGCAGCTTAGAACCCCGGGACATCGACGAGCAGTACTTC. It translates to CASSLEPRDIDEQYF.

The gene calls are TRBV6-1 and TRBJ2-7, with D possibly being TRBD2 (5 bases). The germline gives CDR1 MNHNS, CDR2 SASEGT. CDR3 length equals 15 residues. V was cut by 2 bases and J by 3 bases, with 14 bases left in between. CDR3 nucleotide sequence: TGTGCCAGCAGTGAAAATAGAGGGTTTGGCTACGAGCAGTACTTC. The encoded protein is CASSENRGFGYEQYF.

The chain links TRBV28 to TRBJ1-5; 7 nucleotides agree with TRBD1. There are 18 residues in the CDR3. The junction had 12 bases not matched to a gene; V was cut back by 2 bases and J by 2 bases. Germline CDR1 is MDHEN and CDR2 is SYDVKM. Written as DNA, the CDR3 is TGTGCCAGCAGTTTAGCAGGGGGGGGAACGGTTCGCAATCAGCCCCAGCATTTT. It encodes CASSLAGGGTVRNQPQHF.

This clonotype appeared a few times. The J gene is TRBJ1-2, the V gene TRBV29-1; D call uncertain. V lost 6 bases and J lost 3, with 11 bases in between. The CDR3 covers 12 residues. Germline V gene sequence: CDR1 SQVTM, CDR2 ANQGSEA. The CDR3 nucleotides are TGCAGCGTCGAGAAAGGTTACTATGGCTACACCTTC. Translation gives CSVEKGYYGYTF.

The sample holds a few counts of this clonotype. The chain employs TRBV29-1 and TRBJ2-7; 9 positions agree with TRBD2. Trimming at V came to 7 bases and at J to 4 bases, leaving 8 bases not matched to a gene. This CDR3 has 13 residues. The germline CDR1 and CDR2 sequences are SQVTM and ANQGSEA. CDR3 protein: CSAVAGVGYEQYF. The CDR3 region has the DNA TGCAGCGCGGTAGCGGGAGTTGGGTACGAGCAGTACTTC.

This sequence joins TRBV2 and TRBJ2-7; 8 bases map to TRBD2. V lost 6 bases and J lost 5; bases outside the gene matches: 9. This CDR3 spans 14 amino acids. Per the germline V gene, CDR1 is SNHLY and CDR2 is FYNNEI. The CDR3 DNA follows: TGTGCCAGCAGCCCCCGGGGGGGCCAGAACGAGCAGTACTTC. Translating gives CASSPRGGQNEQYF.